This T cell receptor beta chain was profiled in a study of blood T cell repertoires in COVID-19. TCRdb's copy holds only in-frame clones and misses some; the assay was immunoSEQ multiplex PCR. The data hold roughly 400,000 clones, with roughly 86% observed a single time. This clonotype was sampled from a woman aged 55-75 years with COVID-19, enrolled during active disease. Sequencing was carried out using peripheral blood.

CDR3 region: CASSLGPGNSNQPQHF. DNA of the CDR3: TGTGCCAGCAGCTTAGGACCGGGAAATAGCAATCAGCCCCAGCATTTT. V usage is TRBV7-6 and J usage is TRBJ1-5, with unresolved D. Germline CDR1 is SGHVS and CDR2 is FNYEAQ. V lost 1 base and J 0 bases, leaving 10 bases between the germline ends. This CDR3 comprises 16 residues.